This TCR beta chain was obtained from a study of early stage breast cancer tumors (TCRdb year 2017). Background on the whole study: Of the approximately 16 invasive breast tumors, about a dozen were found to be estrogen receptor-positive, progesterone receptor-positive and HER2-negative. A read coverage of roughly 10-fold per sample was achieved on average. Of the roughly 12 ER+/PR+/HER2- tumors, eight were classified as invasive ductal carcinomas and four as invasive lobular carcinomas. A total of 2.5 million to 3 million templates, representing some 1.2 million unique clonotypes, were detected across all samples.

What the study reported, not specific to this receptor: Bulk genomic DNA sequencing of unsorted cells missed chain pairing and functional markers such as CD4, CD8 and FOXP3. Analysis by tumor subtype was prevented by the small cohort size. Compared with adjacent normal breast tissue, tumors had higher clonality and approximately 2.5-fold greater T cell density. Enriched TCRB sequences shared across patients were mostly commonly generated sequences, unlikely to play an important role in the tumor microenvironment. Repertoires from blood resembled normal breast more closely than tumor, and using blood as a reference for each tissue separated tumor from normal in about 85% of the 16 patients.

Each sample was amplified in two independent genomic DNA replicates, using about 0.45 ug for blood and roughly 1.5 ug for tumor or normal breast. Following the manufacturer's instructions, the ImmunoSeq Intro kit was used to carry out TCRB sequencing on genomic DNA. The multiplex PCR ran for 25 to 35 cycles using proprietary primers and spike-in control sequences for absolute quantification. Single-end 150-bp reads were used to sequence an 87-bp fragment spanning the CDR3 and the flanking V and J genes. Each lane of an Illumina MiSeq running version 3.0 chemistry carried seven multiplexed samples, with two replicates apiece. Turning to the authors' computational methods: The vendor's proprietary pipeline handled the raw data processing, merging both replicates into a single result for each sample. A clonotype was defined as productive rearrangements that share the same V-gene family, CDR3 amino acid sequence and J-gene segment. To compute clonality, the normalized Shannon entropy (Pielou evenness) of TCRB abundances was subtracted from 1. To estimate T cell density, the total number of templates was divided by the number of input cells, which was inferred from the amount of DNA input. Recon with default parameters was used to estimate total repertoire diversity and clonality. A clonotype was considered tumor-enriched if its abundance in tumor exceeded 0.1% and was at least 32-fold higher than its abundance in normal breast. In its TCRdb copy, this immuneACCESS table keeps in-frame sequences only and misses some clones. Where compared with another copy, unresolved V genes explain less than half of these, and the others have no known cause. Clonal size and the V and J genes are those of that table, whereas D and trimming came from the DNA. In all, the sample holds about 9,100 clones, and around 60% of those were seen once. 12% of the sample belongs to the ten largest clones.

Measured from the cysteine to the phenylalanine, the CDR3 is 15 residues long. The sequence is cut down to CDR3 DNA, 45 bases in frame from base 1. A distance of 15 bases separates the germline ends of V and J, which lose 4 bases and 2 bases respectively. The germline V gene yields MNHNS for CDR1 and SASEGT for CDR2. Remarks on this clone: It lacks a known antigen. No base quality values were provided; no much bigger clone lies one nucleotide off.

About 20-50 mg of tumor tissue was diced, and more than 2.5 ug of DNA was typically obtained. The study profiled bulk TCR beta-chain repertoires in matched peripheral blood, tumor and adjacent normal breast tissue taken from about 16 patients with early-stage breast cancer. Following resection, visually identified tumor tissue was excised and transferred into prechilled RNAlater. Using a TissueLyser II, roughly 17-50 mg of tumor tissue was diced and homogenized in RLTplus buffer with beta-mercaptoethanol and antifoaming agent. The Qiagen AllPrep DNA/RNA Mini kit was used for genomic DNA extraction.

Sequenced input: breast tumor tissue. This sequence was found in a person between 60 and 70 years old with breast cancer. The V and J segments used are TRBV6-1 and TRBJ2-7; the D gene is not confidently resolved. The nucleotides read TGTGCCAGCAGTGTCCTGGGCGCGGAGCCCTACGAGCAGTACTTC. Translated, this gives CASSVLGAEPYEQYF.